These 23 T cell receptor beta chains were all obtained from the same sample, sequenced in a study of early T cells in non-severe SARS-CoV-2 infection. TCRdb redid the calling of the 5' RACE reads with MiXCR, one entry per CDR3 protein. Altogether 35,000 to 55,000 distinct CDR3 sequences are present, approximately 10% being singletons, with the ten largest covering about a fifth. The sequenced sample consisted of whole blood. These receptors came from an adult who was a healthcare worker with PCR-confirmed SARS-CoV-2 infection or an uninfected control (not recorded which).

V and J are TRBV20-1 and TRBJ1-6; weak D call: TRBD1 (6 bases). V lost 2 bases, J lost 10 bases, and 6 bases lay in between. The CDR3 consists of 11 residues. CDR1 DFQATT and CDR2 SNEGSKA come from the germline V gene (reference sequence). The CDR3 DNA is TGCAGTGCTAGACAGGGGTCACCCCTCCACTTT. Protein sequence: CSARQGSPLHF.

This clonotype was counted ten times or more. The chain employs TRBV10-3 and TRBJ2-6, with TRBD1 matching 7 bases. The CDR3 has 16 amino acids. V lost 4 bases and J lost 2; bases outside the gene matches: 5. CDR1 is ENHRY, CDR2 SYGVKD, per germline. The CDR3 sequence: CAISGIDRAGANVLTF. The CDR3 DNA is TGTGCCATCAGTGGGATCGACAGGGCTGGGGCCAACGTCCTGACTTTC.

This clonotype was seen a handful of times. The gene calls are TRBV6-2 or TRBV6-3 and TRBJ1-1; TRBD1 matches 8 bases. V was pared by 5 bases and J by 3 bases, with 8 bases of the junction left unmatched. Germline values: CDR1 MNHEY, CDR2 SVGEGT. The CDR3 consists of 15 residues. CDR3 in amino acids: CASSPARGQDTEAFF. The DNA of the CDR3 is TGTGCCAGCAGTCCGGCCAGGGGGCAGGACACTGAAGCTTTCTTT.

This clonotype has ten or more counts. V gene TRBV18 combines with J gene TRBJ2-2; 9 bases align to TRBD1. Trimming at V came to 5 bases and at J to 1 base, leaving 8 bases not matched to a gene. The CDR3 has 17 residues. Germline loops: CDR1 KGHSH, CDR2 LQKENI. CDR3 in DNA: TGTGCCAGCTCAAATATCCGGGACAGGGAGAACACCGGGGAGCTGTTTTTT. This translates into CASSNIRDRENTGELFF.

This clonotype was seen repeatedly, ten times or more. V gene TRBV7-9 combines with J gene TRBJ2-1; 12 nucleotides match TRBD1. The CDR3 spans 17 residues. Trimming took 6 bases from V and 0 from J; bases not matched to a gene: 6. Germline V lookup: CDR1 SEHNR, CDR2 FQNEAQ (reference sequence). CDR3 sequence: CASRGQGAKNSYNEQFF. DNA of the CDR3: TGTGCCAGCAGGGGACAGGGGGCGAAAAACTCCTACAATGAGCAGTTCTTC.

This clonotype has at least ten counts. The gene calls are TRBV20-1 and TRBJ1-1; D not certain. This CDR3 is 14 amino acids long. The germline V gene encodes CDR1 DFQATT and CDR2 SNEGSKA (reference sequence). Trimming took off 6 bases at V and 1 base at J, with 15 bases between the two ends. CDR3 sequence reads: CSAQGVERNTEAFF. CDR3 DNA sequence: TGCAGTGCGCAAGGTGTGGAGCGGAACACTGAAGCTTTCTTT.

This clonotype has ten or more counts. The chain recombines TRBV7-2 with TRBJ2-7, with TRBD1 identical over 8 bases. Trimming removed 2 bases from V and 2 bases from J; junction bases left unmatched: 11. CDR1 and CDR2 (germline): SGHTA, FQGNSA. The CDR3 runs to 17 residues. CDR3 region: CASSLRGRGLPTYEQYF. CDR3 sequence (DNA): TGTGCCAGCAGCTTAAGAGGCAGGGGGCTACCTACCTACGAGCAGTACTTC.

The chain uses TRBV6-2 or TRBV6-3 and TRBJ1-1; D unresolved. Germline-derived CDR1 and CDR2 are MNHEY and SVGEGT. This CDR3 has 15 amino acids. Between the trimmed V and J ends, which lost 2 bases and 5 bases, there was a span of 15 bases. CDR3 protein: CASSYMVSTRTEAFF. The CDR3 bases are TGTGCCAGCAGTTACATGGTCTCAACGCGGACTGAAGCTTTCTTT.

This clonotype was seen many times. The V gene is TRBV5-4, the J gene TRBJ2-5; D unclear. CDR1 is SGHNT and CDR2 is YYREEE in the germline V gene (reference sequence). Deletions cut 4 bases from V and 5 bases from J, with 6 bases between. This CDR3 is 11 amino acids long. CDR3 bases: TGTGCCAGCAGCAAAGGGGAGACCCAGTACTTC. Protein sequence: CASSKGETQYF.

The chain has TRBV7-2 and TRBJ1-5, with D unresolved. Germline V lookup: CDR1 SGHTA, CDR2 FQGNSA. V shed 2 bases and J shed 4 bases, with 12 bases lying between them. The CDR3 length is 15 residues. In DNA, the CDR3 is TGTGCCAGCAGCTTATTCGGTGGGTTAAATCAGCCCCAGCATTTT. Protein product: CASSLFGGLNQPQHF.

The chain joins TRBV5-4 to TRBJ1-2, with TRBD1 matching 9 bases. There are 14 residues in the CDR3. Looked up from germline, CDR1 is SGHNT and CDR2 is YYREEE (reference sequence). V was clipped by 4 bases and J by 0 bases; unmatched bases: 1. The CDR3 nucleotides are TGTGCCAGCAGCCGGACAGGGGCTAACTATGGCTACACCTTC. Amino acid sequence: CASSRTGANYGYTF.

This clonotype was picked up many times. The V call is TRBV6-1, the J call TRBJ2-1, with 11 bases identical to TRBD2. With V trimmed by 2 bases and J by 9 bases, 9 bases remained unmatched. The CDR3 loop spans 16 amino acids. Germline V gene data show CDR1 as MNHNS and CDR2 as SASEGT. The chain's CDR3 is CASSESIAGGLGEQFF. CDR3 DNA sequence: TGTGCCAGCAGTGAAAGCATAGCGGGAGGGTTAGGTGAGCAGTTCTTC.

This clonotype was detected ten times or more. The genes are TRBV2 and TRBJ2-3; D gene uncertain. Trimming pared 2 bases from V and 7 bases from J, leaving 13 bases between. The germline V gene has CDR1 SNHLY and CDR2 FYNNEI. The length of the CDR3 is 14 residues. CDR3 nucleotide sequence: TGTGCCAGCAGTGAAACGGAGTTTAGAAATACGCAGTATTTT. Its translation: CASSETEFRNTQYF.

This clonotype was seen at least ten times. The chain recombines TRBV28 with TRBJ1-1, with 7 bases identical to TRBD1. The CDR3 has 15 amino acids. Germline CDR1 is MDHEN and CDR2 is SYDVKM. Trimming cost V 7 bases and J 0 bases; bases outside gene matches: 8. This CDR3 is CASTKSGQVNTEAFF. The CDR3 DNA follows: TGTGCCAGCACCAAATCCGGACAGGTGAACACTGAAGCTTTCTTT.

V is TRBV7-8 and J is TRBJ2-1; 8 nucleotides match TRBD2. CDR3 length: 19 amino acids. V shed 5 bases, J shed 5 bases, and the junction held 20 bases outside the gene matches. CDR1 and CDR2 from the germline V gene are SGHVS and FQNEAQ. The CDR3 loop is CASSPSSGGGRRGNNEQFF. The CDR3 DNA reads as TGTGCCAGCAGCCCGTCTTCGGGGGGCGGGAGGAGGGGAAACAATGAGCAGTTCTTC.

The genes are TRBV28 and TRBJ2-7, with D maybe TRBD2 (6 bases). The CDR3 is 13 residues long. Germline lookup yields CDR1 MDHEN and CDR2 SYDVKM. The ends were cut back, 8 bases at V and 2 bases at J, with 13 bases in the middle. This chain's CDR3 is CASRGGRPYEQYF. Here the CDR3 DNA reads TGTGCCAGCCGAGGAGGGCGTCCCTACGAGCAGTACTTC.

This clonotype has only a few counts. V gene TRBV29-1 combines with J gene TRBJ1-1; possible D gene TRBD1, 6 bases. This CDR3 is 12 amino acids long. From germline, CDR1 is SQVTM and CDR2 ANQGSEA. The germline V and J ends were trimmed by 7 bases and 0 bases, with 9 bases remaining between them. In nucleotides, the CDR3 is TGCAGCGGGGGACACATGAACACTGAAGCTTTCTTT. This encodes CSGGHMNTEAFF.

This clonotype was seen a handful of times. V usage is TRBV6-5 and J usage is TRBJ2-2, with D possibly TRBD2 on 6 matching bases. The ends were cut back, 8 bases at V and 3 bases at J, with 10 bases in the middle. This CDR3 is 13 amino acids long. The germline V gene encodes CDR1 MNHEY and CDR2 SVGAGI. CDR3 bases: TGTGCCAGCGGGACTCCCTACACCGGGGAGCTGTTTTTT. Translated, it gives CASGTPYTGELFF.

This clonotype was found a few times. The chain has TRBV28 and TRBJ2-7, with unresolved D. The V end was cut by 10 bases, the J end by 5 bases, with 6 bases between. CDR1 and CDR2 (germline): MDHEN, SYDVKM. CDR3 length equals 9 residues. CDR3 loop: CATSHEQYF. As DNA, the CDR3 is TGTGCCACCAGCCACGAGCAGTACTTC.

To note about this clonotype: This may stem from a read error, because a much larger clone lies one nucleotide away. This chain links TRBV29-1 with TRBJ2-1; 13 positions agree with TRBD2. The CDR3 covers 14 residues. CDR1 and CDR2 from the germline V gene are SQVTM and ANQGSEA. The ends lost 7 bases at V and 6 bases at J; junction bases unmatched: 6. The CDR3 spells CSARLAGGFNEQFF. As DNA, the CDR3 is TGCAGCGCAAGACTAGCGGGAGGATTCAATGAGCAGTTCTTC.

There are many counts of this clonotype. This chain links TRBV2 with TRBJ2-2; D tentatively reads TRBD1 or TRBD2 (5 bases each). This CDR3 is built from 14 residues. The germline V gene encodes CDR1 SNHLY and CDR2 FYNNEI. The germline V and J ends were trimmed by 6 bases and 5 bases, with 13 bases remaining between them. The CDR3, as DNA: TGTGCCAGCAGGGTAGGGACGTCAACCGGGGAGCTGTTTTTT. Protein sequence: CASRVGTSTGELFF.

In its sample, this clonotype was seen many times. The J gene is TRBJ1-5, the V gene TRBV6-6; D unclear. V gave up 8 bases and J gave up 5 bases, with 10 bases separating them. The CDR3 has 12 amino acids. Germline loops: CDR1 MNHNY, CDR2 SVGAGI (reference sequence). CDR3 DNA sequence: TGTGCCAGCCGGAGGACGGATCAGCCCCAGCATTTT. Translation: CASRRTDQPQHF.

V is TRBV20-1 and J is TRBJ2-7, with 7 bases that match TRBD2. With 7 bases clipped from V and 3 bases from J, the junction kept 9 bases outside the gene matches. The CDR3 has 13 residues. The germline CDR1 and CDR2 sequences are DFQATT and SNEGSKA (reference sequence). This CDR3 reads CSGIHGRRYEQYF. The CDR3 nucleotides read TGCAGTGGAATACACGGGAGGCGCTACGAGCAGTACTTC.